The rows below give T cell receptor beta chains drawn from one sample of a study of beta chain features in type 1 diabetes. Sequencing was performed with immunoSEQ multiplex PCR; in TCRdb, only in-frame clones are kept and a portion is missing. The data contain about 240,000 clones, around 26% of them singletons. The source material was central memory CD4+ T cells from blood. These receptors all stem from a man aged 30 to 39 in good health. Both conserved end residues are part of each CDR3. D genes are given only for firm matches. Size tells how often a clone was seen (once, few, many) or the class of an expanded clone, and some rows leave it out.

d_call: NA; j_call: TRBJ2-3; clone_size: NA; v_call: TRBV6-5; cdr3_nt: TGTGCCAGCAGTCCCCCGGGGGCCGTTGATACGCAGTATTTT; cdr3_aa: CASSPPGAVDTQYF
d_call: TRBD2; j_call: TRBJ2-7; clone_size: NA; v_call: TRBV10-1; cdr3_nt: TGCGCCAGCAGTGATCAGGCTAGCGGATCCTACGAGCAGTACTTC; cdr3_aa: CASSDQASGSYEQYF
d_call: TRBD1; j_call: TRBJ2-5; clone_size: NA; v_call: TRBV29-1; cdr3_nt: TGCAGCGGCGCGGGACAGGACTGGCGGACCCAGTACTTC; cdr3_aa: CSGAGQDWRTQYF
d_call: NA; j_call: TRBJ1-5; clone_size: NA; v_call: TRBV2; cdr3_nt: TGTGCCAGCAGTGACAACGTGGAGCAGCCCCAGCATTTT; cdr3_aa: CASSDNVEQPQHF
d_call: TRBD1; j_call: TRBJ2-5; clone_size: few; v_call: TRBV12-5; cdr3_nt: TGTGCTAGTGGTCTAGGGACAGGGGGCGTGAAGACCCAGTACTTC; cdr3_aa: CASGLGTGGVKTQYF
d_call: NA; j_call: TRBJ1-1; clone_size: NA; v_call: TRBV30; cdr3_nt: TGTGCCTGGAGTCAGGGCGGAACTGAAGCTTTCTTT; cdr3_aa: CAWSQGGTEAFF
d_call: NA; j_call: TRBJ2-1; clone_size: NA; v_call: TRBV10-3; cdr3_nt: TGTGCCATCAGTGAGAATGAGCAGTTCTTC; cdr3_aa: CAISENEQFF
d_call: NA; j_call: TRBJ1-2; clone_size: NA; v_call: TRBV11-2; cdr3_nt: TGTGCCAGCAGAAAGCTTAGCATGCAGGGACGTGGCTACACCTTC; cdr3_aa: CASRKLSMQGRGYTF
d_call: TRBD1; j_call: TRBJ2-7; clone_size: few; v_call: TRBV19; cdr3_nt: TGTGCCAGTAGTATGATGGACAGGGGATCCTACGAGCAGTACTTC; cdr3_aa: CASSMMDRGSYEQYF
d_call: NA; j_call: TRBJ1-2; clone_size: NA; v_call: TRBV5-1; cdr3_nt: TGCGCCAGCAGCTTGGAAACTAACTATGGCTACACCTTC; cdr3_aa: CASSLETNYGYTF
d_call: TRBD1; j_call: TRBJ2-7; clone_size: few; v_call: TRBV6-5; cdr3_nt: TGTGCCAGCAGTCGGGACAGGGCGTACGAGCAGTACTTC; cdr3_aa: CASSRDRAYEQYF
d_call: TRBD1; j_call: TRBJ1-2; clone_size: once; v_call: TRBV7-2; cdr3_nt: TGTGCCAGCACCCAGGACAGGGCTAACTATGGCTACACCTTC; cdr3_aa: CASTQDRANYGYTF
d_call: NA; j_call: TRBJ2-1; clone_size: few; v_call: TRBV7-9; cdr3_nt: TGTGCCAGCAGGTCCTCGGTCGAGTATGAGCAGTTCTTC; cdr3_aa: CASRSSVEYEQFF
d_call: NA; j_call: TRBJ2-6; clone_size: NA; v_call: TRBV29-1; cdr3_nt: TGCAGCGTTGTTGTTCTAGAGGCTGGGGCCAACGTCCTGACTTTC; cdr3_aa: CSVVVLEAGANVLTF
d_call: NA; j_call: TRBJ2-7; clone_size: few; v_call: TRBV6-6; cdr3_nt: TGTGCCAGCAGCCCCTCAGTCTACGAGCAGTACTTC; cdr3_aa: CASSPSVYEQYF
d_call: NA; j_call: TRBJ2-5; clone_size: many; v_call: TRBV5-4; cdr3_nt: TGTGCCAGCAGCTCTAAGGGACAAGAGACCCAGTACTTC; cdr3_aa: CASSSKGQETQYF
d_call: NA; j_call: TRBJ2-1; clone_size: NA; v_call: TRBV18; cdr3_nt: TGTGCCAGCTCACCACCGCAGGGGCTCTACAATGAGCAGTTCTTC; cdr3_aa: CASSPPQGLYNEQFF
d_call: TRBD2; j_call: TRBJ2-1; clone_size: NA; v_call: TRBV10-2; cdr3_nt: TGCGCCAGCAGAGGACTGTCAGCGGGAGTCGATAATGAGCAGTTCTTC; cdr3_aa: CASRGLSAGVDNEQFF
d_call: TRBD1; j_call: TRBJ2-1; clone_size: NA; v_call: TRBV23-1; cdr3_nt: TGCGCCAGGGGGACAGGGACCAGCTCCTACAATGAGCAGTTCTTC; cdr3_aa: CARGTGTSSYNEQFF
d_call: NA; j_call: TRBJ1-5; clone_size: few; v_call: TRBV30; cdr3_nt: TGTGCCTGGAGTGTAAGCGGGGATCAGCCCCAGCATTTT; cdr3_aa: CAWSVSGDQPQHF
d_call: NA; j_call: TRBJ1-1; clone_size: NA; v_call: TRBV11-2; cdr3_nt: TGTGCCAGCAGCTTAGAACCATCGATGAACACTGAAGCTTTCTTT; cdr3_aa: CASSLEPSMNTEAFF
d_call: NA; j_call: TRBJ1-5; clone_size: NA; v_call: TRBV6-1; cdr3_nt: TGTGCCAGCAGTGAAAAAGGCAGGGTAAAACATTTT; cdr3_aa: CASSEKGRVKHF
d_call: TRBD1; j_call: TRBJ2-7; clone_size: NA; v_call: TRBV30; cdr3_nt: TGTGCCTGGAGTCCTCTTCGGGACAGTGCGTACGAGCAGTACTTC; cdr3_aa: CAWSPLRDSAYEQYF
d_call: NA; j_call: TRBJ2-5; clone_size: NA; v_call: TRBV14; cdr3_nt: TGTGCCAGCAGCCAGGGAGAGAAAGAGACCCAGTACTTC; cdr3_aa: CASSQGEKETQYF
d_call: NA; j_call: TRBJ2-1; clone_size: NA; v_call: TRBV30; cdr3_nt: TGTGCCTGGAGTAGAGGGGGGGACATGAATGAGCAGTTCTTC; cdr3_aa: CAWSRGGDMNEQFF
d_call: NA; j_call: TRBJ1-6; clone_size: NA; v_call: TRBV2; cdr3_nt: TGTGCCAGCAGCCAGGAGTCCGGGGGGCATTCACCCCTCCACTTT; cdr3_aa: CASSQESGGHSPLHF
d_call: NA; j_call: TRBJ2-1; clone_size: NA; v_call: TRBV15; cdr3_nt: TGTGCCACCAGCAGAGATCCATCCCCTAGGGGAAATGAGCAGTTCTTC; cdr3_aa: CATSRDPSPRGNEQFF
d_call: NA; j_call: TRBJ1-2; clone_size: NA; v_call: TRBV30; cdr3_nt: TGTGCCTGGAGCCGTGGGGCCGGCTATGGCTACACCTTC; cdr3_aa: CAWSRGAGYGYTF
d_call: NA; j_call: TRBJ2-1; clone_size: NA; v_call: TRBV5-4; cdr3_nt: TGTGCCAGCAGCTTGGACGGGAATGAGCAGTTCTTC; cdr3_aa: CASSLDGNEQFF
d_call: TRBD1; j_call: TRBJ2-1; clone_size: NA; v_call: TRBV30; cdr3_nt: TGCGCCTGGAACGGGGACAGGGCTTACAATGAGCAGTTCTTC; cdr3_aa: CAWNGDRAYNEQFF
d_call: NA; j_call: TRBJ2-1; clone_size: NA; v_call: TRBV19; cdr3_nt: TGTGCCAGTATCCCCAACGTGGCGAGCTCCTACAATGAGCAGTTCTTC; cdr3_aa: CASIPNVASSYNEQFF
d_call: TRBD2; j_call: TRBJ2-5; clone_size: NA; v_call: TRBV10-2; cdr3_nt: TGCGCCAGCAGACCTAGCGGGGGCCAAGAGACCCAGTACTTC; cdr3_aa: CASRPSGGQETQYF
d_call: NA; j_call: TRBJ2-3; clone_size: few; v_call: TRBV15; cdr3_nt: TGTGCCACCAGCAGAGATATAGATACGCAGTATTTT; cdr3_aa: CATSRDIDTQYF
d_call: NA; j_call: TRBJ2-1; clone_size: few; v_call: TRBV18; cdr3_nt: TGTGCCAGCTCAGCCAGGGCTAATGAGCAGTTCTTC; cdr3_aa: CASSARANEQFF
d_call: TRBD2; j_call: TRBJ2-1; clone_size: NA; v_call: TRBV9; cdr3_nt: TGTGCCAGCAGCGAGGGGACTACCACTTACAATGAGCAGTTCTTC; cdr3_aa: CASSEGTTTYNEQFF
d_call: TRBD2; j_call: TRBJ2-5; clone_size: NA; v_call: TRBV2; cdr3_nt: TGTGCCAGCAGTGTACTAGCGGGAATGGGTGAGACCCAGTACTTC; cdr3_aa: CASSVLAGMGETQYF
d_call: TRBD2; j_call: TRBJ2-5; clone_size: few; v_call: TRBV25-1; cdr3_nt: TGTGCCAGCAGTGAATACGGAGCGGGAGGGCCAGAGACCCAGTACTTC; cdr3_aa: CASSEYGAGGPETQYF
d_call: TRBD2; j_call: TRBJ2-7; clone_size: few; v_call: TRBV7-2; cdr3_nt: TGTGCCAGCAGCACTAGAGCGGGGACTGGCTACGAGCAGTACTTC; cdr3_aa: CASSTRAGTGYEQYF
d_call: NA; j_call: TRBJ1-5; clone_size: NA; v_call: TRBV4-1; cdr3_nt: TGCGCCAGCAGCCAACCCTTGGCAGGGAAGGGGCAGCCCCAGCATTTT; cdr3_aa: CASSQPLAGKGQPQHF
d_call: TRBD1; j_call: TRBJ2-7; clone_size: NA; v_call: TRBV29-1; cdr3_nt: TGCAGCGTGCAAGGACAGGGGGCCTACGAGCAGTACTTC; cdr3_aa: CSVQGQGAYEQYF